This TCR beta chain comes out of a study of blood T cell repertoires in COVID-19. Study at large: Italy, Spain and the United States were the sources of the convalescent and acute COVID-19 samples. Sources were T cells, B-cell-depleted T cells, or PBMCs; the material itself was cDNA or gDNA.

In the authors' methods: How many nucleated cells were present was estimated from reference gene primer amplification. Clones were sequenced by immunoSEQ multiplex PCR, and TCRdb holds only the in-frame ones, with some missing. Clone size and V and J calls were adopted from that table, with D and trimming inferred from the DNA. The repertoire includes approximately 100,000 clones, over 65% of them detected once, and 26% sits in the top ten. Germline V lookup: CDR1 MDHEN, CDR2 SYDVKM. V trimming: 4 bases; J trimming: 5 bases; junction bases outside the gene matches: 3. The CDR3 loop spans 14 amino acids.

The source is a man aged 55 to 69 with acute or convalescent COVID-19. The V call is TRBV28, the J call TRBJ1-4; 8 bases are shared with TRBD1. The source material was peripheral blood. The CDR3 DNA sequence: TGTGCCAGCAGTTCAGGACAGGGAAATGAAAAACTGTTTTTT. Its translation is CASSSGQGNEKLFF.